This record concerns one T cell receptor (beta chain) sequence. Germline V CDR1 and CDR2: MDHEN, SYDVKM. The CDR3 spans 15 residues. V was cut by 3 bases and J by 0 bases, with 10 bases left in between. This sample is drawn from a study of blood T cell repertoires in COVID-19. On the study more broadly: Samples came from the United States, Italy and Spain, spanning acute and convalescent COVID-19. PBMCs, B-cell-depleted T cells, or T cells provided the cDNA or gDNA that made up the material.

In the original analysis: Reference gene primer amplification gave nucleated cell count estimates. Profiling relied on immunoSEQ multiplex PCR, and the TCRdb table lists in-frame clones only, not all of them. V and J calls and clone size are those listed in that table; D and trimming were worked out from the DNA. Of roughly 190,000 clones in the sample, approximately 87% were seen once. Input material: peripheral blood. The clonotype was recovered from a man aged 18-30 years with active or convalescent COVID-19. V gene TRBV28 combines with J gene TRBJ2-3, with D possibly matching TRBD2 (7 bases). The CDR3: CASSLPGGSTDTQYF. The DNA for the CDR3 is TGTGCCAGCAGTTTGCCGGGGGGCAGCACAGATACGCAGTATTTT.